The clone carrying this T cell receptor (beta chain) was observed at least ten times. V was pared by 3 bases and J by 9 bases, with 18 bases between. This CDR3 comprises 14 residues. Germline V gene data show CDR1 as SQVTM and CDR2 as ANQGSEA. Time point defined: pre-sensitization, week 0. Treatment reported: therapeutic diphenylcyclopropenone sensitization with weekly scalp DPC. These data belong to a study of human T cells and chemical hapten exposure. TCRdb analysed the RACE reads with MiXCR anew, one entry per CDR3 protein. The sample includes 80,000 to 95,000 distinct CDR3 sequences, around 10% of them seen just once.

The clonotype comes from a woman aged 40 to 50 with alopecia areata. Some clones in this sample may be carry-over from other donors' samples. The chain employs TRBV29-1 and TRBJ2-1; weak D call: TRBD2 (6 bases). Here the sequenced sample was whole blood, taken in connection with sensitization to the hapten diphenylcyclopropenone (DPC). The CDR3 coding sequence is TGCAGCGTTGACCCCCGGGCTAGCGTAGGTGAGCAGTTCTTC. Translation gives CSVDPRASVGEQFF.